The 31 T cell receptor beta chains listed next were all sequenced from one sample in a study of blood T cell repertoires in COVID-19 (dated by TCRdb to the early 2020s). Libraries were made using the immunoSEQ multiplex PCR assay. This immuneACCESS table, as held by TCRdb, lists in-frame sequences with V and J called but not all clones. Of the missing ones, under half trace to an unresolved V gene in checked studies; the others have no known cause. The sample contains approximately 320,000 clones, 89% of them found a single time. The ten top clones hold 11% of the sample. Material: peripheral blood. The source of these receptors is a woman younger than 45 with COVID-19, enrolled during active disease.

The V call is TRBV4-1, the J call TRBJ2-5, with D possibly matching TRBD2 (7 bases). The germline V and J ends were trimmed by 0 bases and 5 bases, with 16 bases remaining between them. This CDR3 contains 16 residues. Germline CDR1 reads MGHRA; CDR2 reads YSYEKL. CDR3 loop: CASSQDGGALLETQYF. The CDR3 DNA reads TGCGCCAGCAGCCAAGATGGGGGGGCGTTGTTGGAGACCCAGTACTTC.

The chain is built from TRBV5-8 and TRBJ2-1; D may be TRBD2 (6 bases). The V end lost 0 bases, the J end lost 4 bases, and 17 bases lay between the germline ends. The CDR3 extends over 17 amino acids. From germline, CDR1 is SGHTS and CDR2 YDEGEE. The CDR3 DNA reads TGTGCCAGCAGCTTGGAACCGGGACTCATACTATACAATGAGCAGTTCTTC. As protein: CASSLEPGLILYNEQFF.

The chain has TRBV27 and TRBJ1-1; D might be TRBD1 (6 bases). The V end was cut by 3 bases, the J end by 1 base, with 9 bases between. There are 14 residues in the CDR3. Germline CDR1 reads MNHEY; CDR2 reads SMNVEV (reference sequence). The CDR3 reads CASSFGGTNTEAFF. In DNA form, the CDR3 reads TGTGCCAGCAGTTTTGGGGGCACGAACACTGAAGCTTTCTTT.

V gene TRBV5-1 combines with J gene TRBJ2-5; 11 bases line up with TRBD2. The J segment lost 2 bases and the V segment lost 5 bases, leaving 5 bases of the junction unmatched. Germline loops: CDR1 SGHRS, CDR2 YFSETQ. CDR3 length equals 15 residues. Here the CDR3 DNA reads TGCGCCAGCAGTTCGACTAGCGGGGTACAAGAGACCCAGTACTTC. Its protein product is CASSSTSGVQETQYF.

The chain joins TRBV5-1 to TRBJ1-5; 9 nucleotides agree with TRBD1. The V gene end was trimmed by 3 bases and the J gene end by 15 bases; junction bases not matched to a gene: 10. CDR1 is SGHRS, CDR2 YFSETQ, per germline. The CDR3 has 13 amino acids. The CDR3 is CASSYLPGQGRHF. CDR3 sequence (DNA): TGCGCCAGCAGCTACCTACCGGGACAGGGACGGCATTTT.

The chain carries TRBV6-5 and TRBJ1-1; D perhaps matches TRBD1 (6 bases). The V end lost 9 bases, the J end lost 3 bases, and 14 bases lay between the germline ends. The CDR3 is made up of 13 amino acids. Germline lookup yields CDR1 MNHEY and CDR2 SVGAGI. CDR3 DNA sequence: TGTGCCAGGACCCAAGGGGGGGACACTGAAGCTTTCTTT. It specifies CARTQGGDTEAFF.

The chain carries TRBV9 and TRBJ2-3; D is possibly TRBD2 (7 bases). CDR1 and CDR2 (germline): SGDLS, YYNGEE. V gave up 5 bases and J gave up 4 bases, with 17 bases separating them. This CDR3 comprises 15 residues. CDR3: CASSVNPGGADTQYF. The CDR3 DNA follows: TGTGCCAGCAGTGTTAACCCGGGGGGCGCAGATACGCAGTATTTT.

Written as DNA, the CDR3 is TGTGCCAGCAGCTTAGATGGGGCATGGTATGGCTACACCTTC. This encodes CASSLDGAWYGYTF. This chain connects TRBV7-9 to TRBJ1-2; D is perhaps TRBD1 (5 bases). The CDR3 runs 14 residues. Trimming left V 1 base short and J 5 bases short, with 11 bases between. CDR1 SEHNR and CDR2 FQNEAQ come from the germline V gene (reference sequence).

The chain has TRBV6-2 or TRBV6-3 and TRBJ2-1; tentative D call: TRBD1 (6 bases). This CDR3 region has 17 residues. V was trimmed by 3 bases and J by 3 bases, leaving 18 bases between them. CDR1 is MNHEY, CDR2 SVGEGT, per germline. CDR3 in DNA: TGTGCCAGCAGTTATTCATCTTCAACAGGGTTCTACAATGAGCAGTTCTTC. This encodes CASSYSSSTGFYNEQFF.

The chain couples TRBV9 to TRBJ2-1, with D maybe TRBD2 (7 bases). In germline, CDR1 is SGDLS, CDR2 YYNGEE. V lost 0 bases to trimming and J lost 4 bases, with 14 bases between them. This CDR3 spans 16 amino acids. The CDR3 DNA follows: TGTGCCAGCAGCGTAGGGGGCGGGGGCCTTTACAATGAGCAGTTCTTC. This encodes CASSVGGGGLYNEQFF.

The genes are TRBV3-1 (or the pseudogene TRBV3-2) and TRBJ2-7; 9 nucleotides match TRBD2. This CDR3 has 17 amino acids. Germline V gene lookup returns CDR1 LGHDT and CDR2 YNNKEL (reference sequence). V lost 0 bases, J lost 4 bases, and 10 bases stayed unmatched. The CDR3, as DNA: TGTGCCAGCAGCCAAGACCTGAGCGGGGGGCGGAATTACGAGCAGTACTTC. It yields the protein CASSQDLSGGRNYEQYF.

The chain is built from TRBV29-1 and TRBJ2-1, with D possibly matching TRBD2 (6 bases). Trimming cost V 4 bases and J 8 bases, with 15 bases left between them. Per the germline V gene, CDR1 is SQVTM and CDR2 is ANQGSEA. The CDR3 is 13 residues long. As DNA, the CDR3 is TGCAGCGTTGCACTAGCACTTTCCCATGAGCAGTTCTTC. This translates into CSVALALSHEQFF.

As DNA, the CDR3 is TGTGCCAGCAGCCAAGCGGGGGGGGCTCCCGGAGATACGCAGTATTTT. This sequence encodes CASSQAGGAPGDTQYF. The chain uses TRBV3-1 (or the pseudogene TRBV3-2) and TRBJ2-3; the match to TRBD2 covers 8 bases. J was trimmed by 5 bases and V by 1 base; bases with no gene match: 8. The CDR3 sequence is 16 residues long. The germline V gene has CDR1 LGHDT and CDR2 YNNKEL (reference sequence).

The gene calls are TRBV2 and TRBJ2-3; D possibly corresponds to TRBD2 (6 bases). The ends were cut back, 4 bases at V and 9 bases at J, with 11 bases in the middle. The CDR3 length is 12 residues. CDR1 and CDR2 from the germline V gene are SNHLY and FYNNEI. The CDR3 reads CASSVARETQYF. The CDR3 bases are TGTGCCAGCAGTGTCGCCCGGGAGACGCAGTATTTT. The entire variable domain, with the rest obtained from reference TRBV2 and TRBJ2-3, is as follows: EPEVTQTPSHQVTQMGQEVILRCVPISNHLYFYWYRQILGQKVEFLVSFYNNEISEKSEIFDDQFSVERPDGSNFTLKIRSTKLEDSAMYFCASSVARETQYFGPGTRLTVL.

V and J are TRBV20-1 and TRBJ1-2; perhaps TRBD1 as D (6 bases). V was pared by 2 bases and J by 8 bases, with 9 bases between. The germline CDR1 and CDR2 sequences are DFQATT and SNEGSKA (reference sequence). The CDR3 contains 11 residues. The CDR3 sequence is CSARWGGGYTF. CDR3 sequence (DNA): TGCAGTGCTAGATGGGGGGGCGGCTACACCTTC.

The gene calls are TRBV5-5 and TRBJ1-2; a possible D gene is TRBD1 (6 bases). The CDR3 has 13 residues. The germline V gene has CDR1 SGHKS and CDR2 YYEKEE (reference sequence). Trimming took 5 bases from V and 4 from J, leaving 12 bases between them. The CDR3 DNA is TGTGCCAGCAGGACGGGAGGGGGCTATGGCTACACCTTC. Translating gives CASRTGGGYGYTF.

V and J are TRBV29-1 and TRBJ1-1; possibly TRBD1 for D (5 bases). The CDR3 totals 13 residues. Germline V CDR1 and CDR2: SQVTM, ANQGSEA. Trimming shortened V by 7 bases and J by 6 bases, and 18 bases separated the two germline ends. As DNA, the CDR3 is TGCAGCGCTGCCGGGGGGGAAAAGGCTGAAGCTTTCTTT. It encodes CSAAGGEKAEAFF.

This chain connects TRBV9 to TRBJ2-3, with 7 bases fitting TRBD2. CDR1 is SGDLS and CDR2 is YYNGEE in the germline V gene. CDR3 length: 15 residues. V gave up 0 bases and J gave up 2 bases; unmatched junction bases: 3. The CDR3 loop reads CASSVEAGPTDTQYF. The CDR3 bases are TGTGCCAGCAGCGTAGAAGCGGGGCCCACAGATACGCAGTATTTT.

The genes are TRBV27 and TRBJ1-2, with 9 nucleotides matching TRBD1. Germline trimming cut 6 bases from V and 7 bases from J; bases unmatched to any gene: 3. This CDR3 comprises 12 residues. Looked up from germline, CDR1 is MNHEY and CDR2 is SMNVEV (reference sequence). The CDR3 bases are TGTGCCAGCAGAGGGACAGGGCTTGGCTACACCTTC. It is translated as CASRGTGLGYTF.

This rearrangement joins TRBV5-1 to TRBJ2-1; D possibly corresponds to TRBD2 (6 bases). Trimming stripped 4 bases from V and 9 bases from J, with 17 bases between. The CDR3 contains 14 residues. Germline CDR1 reads SGHRS; CDR2 reads YFSETQ. This CDR3 reads CASSLGTFSVEQFF. As DNA, the CDR3 is TGCGCCAGCAGCCTCGGGACTTTTAGCGTTGAGCAGTTCTTC.

The V and J genes are TRBV7-9 and TRBJ2-5; 8 nucleotides align to TRBD2. Germline V CDR1 and CDR2: SEHNR, FQNEAQ (reference sequence). Losses at the gene ends were 2 bases for V and 1 base for J; bases not matched to a gene: 6. The CDR3 covers 16 residues. The CDR3 DNA reads as TGTGCCAGCAGCTTAAACGGGGGGGCGCTCCAAGAGACCCAGTACTTC. The encoded protein is CASSLNGGALQETQYF.

This chain uses TRBV19 with TRBJ2-7; 10 positions match TRBD1. With 8 bases clipped from V and 6 bases from J, the junction kept 10 bases outside the gene matches. There are 14 residues in the CDR3. CDR1 and CDR2 from the germline V gene are LNHDA and SQIVND (reference sequence). The CDR3 DNA follows: TGTGCCAGTGGGGACGGGACAGGGGTTCGCGAGCAGTACTTC. Translating it yields CASGDGTGVREQYF.

This sequence joins TRBV5-5 and TRBJ2-3, with a possible D match to TRBD2 (7 bases). The CDR3 loop spans 14 amino acids. Germline V gives CDR1 SGHKS, CDR2 YYEKEE (reference sequence). Trimming removed 6 bases from V and 7 bases from J, with 18 bases in between. The CDR3 loop is CASTQPGGGNTQYF. The CDR3 DNA sequence: TGTGCCAGCACCCAACCGGGGGGCGGCAATACGCAGTATTTT.

The gene calls are TRBV11-3 and TRBJ2-1; 13 bases map to TRBD2. V was pared by 5 bases and J by 4 bases, with 8 bases of the junction left unmatched. CDR1 and CDR2 from the germline V gene are SGHNT and YENEEA. The CDR3 sequence is 17 residues long. The CDR3 DNA reads as TGTGCCAGCAGCCACACTAGCGGGGGGGCCCTATACAATGAGCAGTTCTTC. Translation: CASSHTSGGALYNEQFF.

V is TRBV19 and J is TRBJ1-3; no clear D. The V gene's germline CDR1 is LNHDA and CDR2 SQIVND (reference sequence). V was cut by 7 bases and J by 4 bases, with 5 bases left in between. CDR3 length equals 11 residues. The CDR3 loop reads CASTLGNTIYF. For the CDR3, the DNA is TGTGCCAGTACCTTAGGAAACACCATATATTTT.

The sample holds a few counts of this clone. The chain employs TRBV19 and TRBJ2-3, with D possibly being TRBD2 (7 bases). Germline loops: CDR1 LNHDA, CDR2 SQIVND (reference sequence). V dropped 0 bases and J dropped 4 bases, with 14 bases sitting between them. The CDR3 is made up of 16 amino acids. The CDR3 loop is CASSIEGGRPADTQYF. In nucleotides, the CDR3 is TGTGCCAGTAGTATAGAGGGGGGGCGCCCCGCAGATACGCAGTATTTT.

J is TRBJ1-5 and V is TRBV6-2 or TRBV6-3, with no clear D. Trimming cost V 4 bases and J 0 bases, with 19 bases left between them. The CDR3 consists of 18 residues. The germline CDR1 and CDR2 sequences are MNHEY and SVGEGT. CDR3 nucleotides: TGTGCCAGCAGTTTCGAGGGCCCGGATAGGGTTAGCAATCAGCCCCAGCATTTT. Protein sequence: CASSFEGPDRVSNQPQHF.

This clone has a single count. This chain connects TRBV27 to TRBJ2-3, with 8 bases identical to TRBD1. The length of the CDR3 is 13 residues. Germline V lookup: CDR1 MNHEY, CDR2 SMNVEV (reference sequence). V gave up 8 bases and J gave up 11 bases; unmatched junction bases: 12. For the CDR3, the DNA is TGTGCCAGCCGAATGGACAGGGAGAGGCGGCAGTATTTT. It is translated as CASRMDRERRQYF.

The J gene is TRBJ1-2, the V gene TRBV21-1. TRBV21-1 is classified as a pseudogene. The CDR3 sequence is 14 residues long. The CDR3 loop reads CASSHEGVNYGYTF. The DNA for the CDR3 is TGTGCCAGCAGCCATGAGGGAGTTAACTATGGCTACACCTTC.

The sample holds one count of this clone. The chain couples TRBV5-6 to TRBJ2-2; possible D gene TRBD1, 5 bases. Per the germline V gene, CDR1 is SGHDT and CDR2 is YYEEEE. Trimming removed 3 bases at V and 7 bases at J, with 22 bases between. This CDR3 is built from 17 residues. The CDR3 spells CASSSFESRVIGGELFF. DNA of the CDR3: TGTGCCAGCAGCTCCTTTGAAAGCAGGGTTATCGGCGGGGAGCTGTTTTTT.

The chain has TRBV5-8 and TRBJ1-6; 12 nucleotides line up with TRBD1. CDR3 length: 19 residues. CDR1 is SGHTS and CDR2 is YDEGEE in the germline V gene. Trimming at V came to 2 bases and at J to 7 bases, leaving 13 bases not matched to a gene. The DNA for the CDR3 is TGTGCCAGCAGCTTTGTTACAGGGACAGGGGGCTTCACGAATTCACCCCTCCACTTT. Amino acid sequence: CASSFVTGTGGFTNSPLHF.